The entry below gives a single TCR beta chain sequence along with its context. This specimen comes from a study of graft-versus-host responses after intestinal transplantation. Measured with immunoSEQ multiplex PCR; TCRdb has only the in-frame clones, and not every one. This sample has approximately 100,000 clones, with more than 70% found just once. Looked up from germline, CDR1 is MNHEY and CDR2 is SVGAGI. The junction had 0 bases not matched to a gene; V was cut back by 1 base and J by 4 bases. This CDR3 region has 13 residues. The chain employs TRBV6-5 and TRBJ1-2, with 7 bases identical to TRBD1. The material sequenced was PBMCs, taken 255 days after intestinal transplant. The source is a human patient who received an intestinal transplant, so some T cells may come from the graft donor. CDR3 protein: CASSYWDSYGYTF. The CDR3 coding sequence is TGTGCCAGCAGTTACTGGGACAGCTATGGCTACACCTTC.